This T cell receptor (beta chain) was identified during a study of T cell changes during pregnancy in multiple sclerosis. The germline V gene has CDR1 MDHEN and CDR2 SYDVKM. This CDR3 has 14 residues. V shed 4 bases and J shed 7 bases, with 16 bases lying between them. The data were produced by immunoSEQ multiplex PCR, yet TCRdb's version contains in-frame clones alone and is incomplete. The sample contains around 69,000 clones, approximately 92% of which appear only once. The receptor comes from a female donor in good health, enrolled as a control in a pregnancy study. J is TRBJ1-2 and V is TRBV28, with TRBD1 as a possible D gene (6 bases). The sequencing here drew on peripheral blood, taken in the second trimester of pregnancy. CDR3 region: CASSSILQGSGYTF. The CDR3 nucleotides are TGTGCCAGCAGTTCGATACTTCAGGGGTCTGGCTACACCTTC.